These 31 T cell receptor beta chains came from one sample sequenced in a study of post-analysis software for immune sequencing data. Regarding the study as a whole: The five TRBV segments detected at higher frequency in patients than in controls included TRBV5-6, TRBV5-1 and TRBV20-1.

Unique molecular identifiers featured in each of the TCR beta cDNA libraries. TCRdb fed the PCR reads into MiXCR, producing one record per CDR3 protein. The sample has roughly 870,000 distinct CDR3 sequences, roughly 50% seen once; the top ten hold 4% to 5.5%. These receptors' antigens are unknown. Sample: blood. All receptors derive from a girl aged 5-17 years with multiple sclerosis.

This chain links TRBV4-2 with TRBJ2-5; no firm D call. Judging by the DNA end, TRBJ2-7 fits better; the J call may be wrong. The CDR3 contains 12 residues. CDR1 is LGHNA and CDR2 is YNFKEQ in the germline V gene. The CDR3 DNA sequence: TGTGCCAGCAGCCAAGATTCTATCGAGCAGTACTTC. Amino acids: CASSQDSIEQYF.

The rearrangement uses TRBV20-1 and TRBJ2-1; no firm D call. Germline V gene sequence: CDR1 DFQATT, CDR2 SNEGSKA (reference sequence). CDR3 size: 11 residues. Trimming stripped 2 bases from V and 10 bases from J, with 9 bases between. CDR3 loop: CSARSETEQFF. The CDR3 nucleotides read TGCAGTGCTAGATCAGAGACAGAGCAGTTCTTC.

About this clonotype: Germline and junction disagree at one end, which may indicate a read error. In nucleotides, the CDR3 is TGTGCCTGCAGCTATTCAAGGCTGGGAAACTATGGCTACACCTTC. Its translation is CACSYSRLGNYGYTF. The J gene is TRBJ1-2, the V gene TRBV11-2; D is ambiguous. CDR3 size: 15 residues. Germline V gives CDR1 SGHAT, CDR2 FQNNGV. Looking up the rest from reference TRBV11-2 and TRBJ1-2 gives the full variable domain: EAGVAQSPRYKIIEKRQSVAFWCNPISGHATLYWYQQILGQGPKLLIQFQNNGVVDDSQLPKDRFSAERLKGVDSTLKIQPAKLEDSAVYLCACSYSRLGNYGYTFGSGTRLTVV.

The V gene is TRBV7-2, the J gene TRBJ2-7, with TRBD2 matching over 11 bases. The CDR3 runs 17 residues. In germline, CDR1 is SGHTA, CDR2 FQGNSA. The trim removed 0 bases at V and 6 bases at J, leaving 10 bases unmatched. The CDR3 protein is CASSLASNLAGGGEQYF. CDR3 nucleotide sequence: TGTGCCAGCAGCTTAGCGTCGAACCTAGCGGGGGGCGGCGAGCAGTACTTC.

The chain couples TRBV5-4 to TRBJ1-2; 9 bases are a match to TRBD1. The CDR3 is made up of 14 amino acids. Germline CDR1 is SGHNT and CDR2 is YYREEE (reference sequence). V was pared by 4 bases and J by 8 bases, with 9 bases of the junction left unmatched. DNA for the CDR3: TGTGCCAGCAGCACCTACAGGGGGCCGAAGGGCTACACCTTC. This sequence encodes CASSTYRGPKGYTF.

This sequence joins TRBV4-1 and TRBJ2-4; D is perhaps TRBD1 (5 bases). Germline values: CDR1 MGHRA, CDR2 YSYEKL. CDR3 length: 16 amino acids. V was trimmed by 2 bases and J by 0 bases, leaving 11 bases between them. CDR3 nucleotides: TGCGCCAGCAGCCAAACAGGCCAACTAGCCAAAAACATTCAGTACTTC. Its protein product is CASSQTGQLAKNIQYF.

V gene TRBV5-1 combines with J gene TRBJ2-6; 7 bases agree with TRBD1. V was pared by 1 base and J by 1 base, with 5 bases of the junction left unmatched. Germline assignment: CDR1 SGHRS and CDR2 YFSETQ. The CDR3 totals 17 residues. The chain's CDR3 is CASSLPGQLSGANVLTF. CDR3 nucleotide sequence: TGCGCCAGCAGCTTGCCGGGACAGCTGTCTGGGGCCAACGTCCTGACTTTC.

This chain uses TRBV7-6 with TRBJ2-5; 10 bases line up with TRBD2. The CDR3 is 15 residues long. V shed 1 base and J 4 bases; nucleotides not matched to a gene: 3. The germline V gene has CDR1 SGHVS and CDR2 FNYEAQ. The CDR3 protein is CASSLVAGGGETQYF. The CDR3 nucleotides read TGTGCCAGCAGCTTAGTAGCGGGAGGCGGAGAGACCCAGTACTTC.

The genes are TRBV5-6 and TRBJ1-4; 9 bases match TRBD1. The V segment lost 3 bases and the J segment 8 bases; nucleotides outside the gene matches: 14. CDR3 length: 17 residues. Germline loops: CDR1 SGHDT, CDR2 YYEEEE. The CDR3 DNA reads TGTGCCAGCAGCTCGCCCGGGACAGGGAAGCGGGACGAAAAACTGTTTTTT. Residues: CASSSPGTGKRDEKLFF.

J is TRBJ2-3 and V is TRBV5-6, with a tentative D call TRBD1 (5 bases). The CDR3 length is 15 residues. V shed 4 bases and J shed 1 base, with 13 bases lying between them. Germline-derived CDR1 and CDR2 are SGHDT and YYEEEE. CDR3 protein: CASSRQGTRTDTQYF. The CDR3 coding sequence is TGTGCCAGCAGCCGTCAGGGAACCCGCACAGATACGCAGTATTTT.

The chain couples TRBV7-9 to TRBJ2-1, with 11 bases identical to TRBD2. After removal of 5 bases from V and 9 bases from J, the junction contained 12 bases not matched to a gene. CDR3 length: 16 residues. Germline V CDR1 and CDR2: SEHNR, FQNEAQ (reference sequence). CDR3 sequence: CASSGVAGGRDGEQFF. The CDR3 coding sequence is TGTGCCAGCAGCGGAGTAGCGGGAGGGCGGGATGGTGAGCAGTTCTTC. Full variable domain (remainder filled in from reference TRBV7-9 and TRBJ2-1): DTGVSQNPRHKITKRGQNVTFRCDPISEHNRLYWYRQTLGQGPEFLTYFQNEAQLEKSRLLSDRFSAERPKGSFSTLEIQRTEQGDSAMYLCASSGVAGGRDGEQFFGPGTRLTVL.

This chain uses TRBV4-1 with TRBJ2-1; no reliable D call. CDR3 length equals 13 residues. Germline assignment: CDR1 MGHRA and CDR2 YSYEKL. Trimming shortened V by 5 bases and J by 6 bases, and 11 bases separated the two germline ends. The CDR3 DNA reads as TGCGCCAGCAGCGCCCTCCTTCCCAATGAGCAGTTCTTC. Its protein is CASSALLPNEQFF.

This clonotype was seen a few times. V and J are TRBV15 and TRBJ2-4; 7 positions match TRBD1. The J call is doubtful: the DNA matches TRBJ2-7 better. The CDR3 covers 16 residues. Germline CDR1 LNHNV, CDR2 YYDKDF (reference sequence). For the CDR3, the DNA is TGTGCCACCAGCAGAGTGGTACAGGGGCCCATCGGCGAGCAGTACTTC. This encodes CATSRVVQGPIGEQYF.

The chain combines TRBV2 with TRBJ2-7, with D tentatively TRBD1 (5 bases). The CDR3 loop spans 13 amino acids. The V gene lost 4 bases and the J gene lost 5 bases, with 12 bases spanning the gap. The germline CDR1 and CDR2 sequences are SNHLY and FYNNEI. CDR3 sequence reads: CASSGVARDEQYF. The DNA of the CDR3 is TGTGCCAGCAGTGGGGTCGCCAGGGACGAGCAGTACTTC.

The V gene is TRBV9, the J gene TRBJ2-5; 11 nucleotides agree with TRBD2. Germline V gene data show CDR1 as SGDLS and CDR2 as YYNGEE. J lost 0 bases, V lost 0 bases, and 4 bases had no gene match. The CDR3 has 17 residues. The DNA for the CDR3 is TGTGCCAGCAGCGTAGCCCTAGCGGGGGGCAACCAAGAGACCCAGTACTTC. It translates to CASSVALAGGNQETQYF.

This clonotype was seen a handful of times. One end of the junction is discordant with germline, which a read error may explain. V gene TRBV24-1 combines with J gene TRBJ1-6, with TRBD1 as a possible D gene (5 bases). Germline values: CDR1 KGHDR, CDR2 SFDVKD. This CDR3 comprises 15 residues. CDR3 DNA sequence: TGCGCCACCAGTGGCGCCAGGGTCAAGAATTCACCCCGCCACTTT. Translation: CATSGARVKNSPRHF.

V and J are TRBV14 and TRBJ2-2; 12 bases match TRBD2. The J segment lost 2 bases and the V segment lost 4 bases, leaving 2 bases of the junction unmatched. The CDR3 length is 16 residues. CDR1 is SGHDN and CDR2 is FVKESK in the germline V gene. The CDR3 sequence is CASSLTSGRNTGELFF. Written as DNA, the CDR3 is TGTGCCAGCAGCCTGACTAGCGGGAGAAACACCGGGGAGCTGTTTTTT.

This clonotype has more than one count but fewer than ten. The genes are TRBV21-1 and TRBJ2-7. TRBV21-1 is a pseudogene segment. This CDR3 is 12 amino acids long. For the CDR3, the DNA is TGTGCCAGCAGCAAAGCAACCTACGAGCAGTACTTC. Translation: CASSKATYEQYF.

This clonotype has more than one count but fewer than ten. The chain has TRBV7-8 and TRBJ2-5; 9 positions match TRBD2. The J call is doubtful: the DNA matches TRBJ2-7 better. CDR1 is SGHVS, CDR2 FQNEAQ, per germline. This CDR3 contains 17 residues. The DNA for the CDR3 is TGTGCCAGCAGCTTGGGTAAATCTAGCGGGGTTCAGAACGAGCAGTACTTC. It encodes CASSLGKSSGVQNEQYF.

The DNA of the CDR3 is TGTGCCAGCAGTTTCGGACTAGCGGGGCCTTCCTACGAGCAGTACTTC. Its protein is CASSFGLAGPSYEQYF. This rearrangement joins TRBV12-3 or TRBV12-4 to TRBJ2-7, with TRBD2 matching 12 bases. The CDR3 runs to 16 residues. V shed 3 bases and J 1 base; nucleotides not matched to a gene: 4.

The chain combines TRBV10-3 with TRBJ1-1; tentative D call: TRBD1 (5 bases). Germline V gives CDR1 ENHRY, CDR2 SYGVKD. Trimming pared 1 base from V and 1 base from J, leaving 7 bases between. This CDR3 contains 14 residues. CDR3 protein: CAISEYRTNTEAFF. The CDR3 nucleotides are TGTGCCATCAGTGAGTACAGGACGAACACTGAAGCTTTCTTT.

The chain combines TRBV10-3 with TRBJ2-7; 8 bases line up with TRBD1. Germline trimming cut 7 bases from V and 1 base from J; bases unmatched to any gene: 9. The CDR3 contains 15 residues. Per germline, CDR1 ENHRY and CDR2 SYGVKD. The CDR3 sequence: CAITTNGQGSYEQYF. The CDR3 bases are TGTGCCATCACAACAAACGGACAGGGTTCCTACGAGCAGTACTTC.

This chain links TRBV7-3 with TRBJ2-3; D is unresolved. The CDR3 extends over 14 amino acids. The V end lost 2 bases, the J end lost 2 bases, and 8 bases lay between the germline ends. Per the germline V gene, CDR1 is SGHTA and CDR2 is FQGTGA. The DNA for the CDR3 is TGTGCCAGCAGCTTAGAGCCCTTCACAGATACGCAGTATTTT. This codes for CASSLEPFTDTQYF.

The rearrangement uses TRBV29-1 and TRBJ1-2; D unclear. The CDR3 is 11 amino acids. CDR1 is SQVTM and CDR2 is ANQGSEA in the germline V gene. V was cut by 4 bases and J by 6 bases, with 9 bases left in between. CDR3 sequence: CSVAGSNGYTF. In nucleotides, the CDR3 is TGCAGCGTTGCCGGGAGTAATGGCTACACCTTC.

This clonotype turned up a few times. This rearrangement joins TRBV7-9 to TRBJ2-7; TRBD2 agrees at 12 bases. The CDR3 spans 15 residues. Germline V gives CDR1 SEHNR, CDR2 FQNEAQ (reference sequence). The trim removed 3 bases at V and 4 bases at J, leaving 4 bases unmatched. Here the CDR3 reads CASSLTSGRSYEQYF. The CDR3, as DNA: TGTGCCAGCAGCTTGACTAGCGGGAGATCGTACGAGCAGTACTTC.

This clonotype was counted only a few times. J is TRBJ1-1 and V is TRBV2, with 9 nucleotides matching TRBD1. After removal of 1 base from V and 5 bases from J, the junction contained 8 bases not matched to a gene. The CDR3 sequence is 16 residues long. CDR1 and CDR2 (germline): SNHLY, FYNNEI. The CDR3 DNA follows: TGTGCCAGCAGTGAAGAGTGGGACAGGGCAAGAACTGAAGCTTTCTTT. Translating gives CASSEEWDRARTEAFF.

The J gene is TRBJ2-3, the V gene TRBV15; 13 nucleotides agree with TRBD2. The CDR3 sequence is 16 residues long. CDR1 LNHNV and CDR2 YYDKDF come from the germline V gene (reference sequence). V was pared by 4 bases and J by 3 bases, with 4 bases of the junction left unmatched. CDR3 region: CATSTGLAGVTDTQYF. In DNA form, the CDR3 reads TGTGCCACCAGCACCGGACTAGCGGGAGTAACAGATACGCAGTATTTT.

V and J are TRBV20-1 and TRBJ2-7; 8 bases are a match to TRBD1. The V segment lost 6 bases and the J segment 4 bases; nucleotides outside the gene matches: 8. Looked up from germline, CDR1 is DFQATT and CDR2 is SNEGSKA (reference sequence). This CDR3 region has 13 residues. The CDR3 sequence is CSAVDREKYEQYF. Here the CDR3 DNA reads TGCAGTGCCGTGGACAGGGAGAAGTACGAGCAGTACTTC.

The chain carries TRBV3-1 and TRBJ2-3; 7 bases align to TRBD2. The CDR3 contains 16 residues. J lost 5 bases, V lost 5 bases, and 13 bases had no gene match. CDR1 is LGHDT, CDR2 YNNKEL, per germline (reference sequence). In nucleotides, the CDR3 is TGTGCCAGCAGCTTTGAGGCGGGAGAAGGTCGAGATACGCAGTATTTT. It is translated as CASSFEAGEGRDTQYF.

This chain joins TRBV12-3 or TRBV12-4 and TRBJ1-1, with D possibly being TRBD1 (5 bases). Trimming pared 2 bases from V and 4 bases from J, leaving 8 bases between. The CDR3 is 13 residues long. CDR3 sequence reads: CASSLIRATEAFF. CDR3 in DNA: TGTGCCAGCAGTTTAATCAGGGCCACTGAAGCTTTCTTT.

J is TRBJ2-3 and V is TRBV14; tentative D call: TRBD2 (6 bases). The ends were cut back, 4 bases at V and 1 base at J, with 12 bases in the middle. The CDR3 consists of 15 residues. Germline lookup yields CDR1 SGHDN and CDR2 FVKESK. CDR3 amino acids: CASSRRSSGTDTQYF. CDR3 DNA: TGTGCCAGCAGCCGGCGTTCTAGCGGCACAGATACGCAGTATTTT.